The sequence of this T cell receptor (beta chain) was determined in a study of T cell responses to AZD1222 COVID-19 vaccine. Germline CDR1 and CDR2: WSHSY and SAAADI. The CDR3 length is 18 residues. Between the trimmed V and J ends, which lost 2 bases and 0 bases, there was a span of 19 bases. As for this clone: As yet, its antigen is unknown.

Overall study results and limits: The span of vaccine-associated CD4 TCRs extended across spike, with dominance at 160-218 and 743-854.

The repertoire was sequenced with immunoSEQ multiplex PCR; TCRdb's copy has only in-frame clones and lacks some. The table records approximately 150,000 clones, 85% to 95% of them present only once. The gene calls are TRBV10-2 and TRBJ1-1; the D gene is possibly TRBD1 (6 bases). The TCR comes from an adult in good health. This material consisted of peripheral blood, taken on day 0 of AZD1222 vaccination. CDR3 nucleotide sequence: TGCGCCAGCAGTGAGCCACGGGGGGGGCTTCGCATGAACACTGAAGCTTTCTTT. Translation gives CASSEPRGGLRMNTEAFF.